Sequencing of this TCR beta chain was carried out in a study of cytomegalovirus exposure and HLA in healthy donors. Study details: Sequencing of approximately 190 million T cells in an earlier analysis found 120 million or so unique TCR beta sequences.

Broader study findings: Several of the most significant clusters were apparently associated with common viral pathogens in a later analysis.

PCR used 60 Vbeta primers and 13 Jbeta primers. TCRdb's copy holds only in-frame clones and misses some; the assay was immunoSEQ multiplex PCR. Its clone listing holds about 120,000 clones. The CDR3 is made up of 13 amino acids. The germline V gene encodes CDR1 LNHDA and CDR2 SQIVND (reference sequence). V lost 5 bases and J lost 10, with 14 bases in between. Details on this clone: Its target is not known.

Source material: PBMCs. This receptor was taken from a man aged 18 to 29 in good health and CMV-seronegative. The V gene is TRBV19, the J gene TRBJ1-4; D possibly corresponds to TRBD1 (5 bases). CDR3 sequence (DNA): TGTGCCAGTAGTCTACAGGACATGCGAAAACTGTTTTTT. Translated: CASSLQDMRKLFF.